The text below deals with one T cell receptor (beta chain). Its matching antigen is unknown. The sample is drawn from a study of shared clonotypes between healthy human individuals. Study results and limitations: Few donors restricted represented genetic and exposure-history diversity.

The protocol was immunoSEQ multiplex PCR, while the TCRdb copy is restricted to in-frame clones and leaves out a portion. The sample lists some 480,000 clones, 79% occurring once. Between the trimmed V and J ends, which lost 7 bases and 7 bases, there was a span of 7 bases. The germline V gene encodes CDR1 SNHLY and CDR2 FYNNEI. The CDR3 sequence is 11 residues long. Sequencing was done on a sample of PBMCs. The sequence was collected from a woman aged 40-49 years in good health. Some clones in this sample may be carry-over from other donors' samples. The chain has TRBV2 and TRBJ2-2; D gene ambiguous. This CDR3 reads CASKINGELFF. Here the CDR3 DNA reads TGTGCCAGCAAGATAAACGGGGAGCTGTTTTTT.